What follows are 24 T cell receptor beta chains derived from one specimen sequenced in a study of T cell repertoires in ileal Crohn's disease (dated by TCRdb to between 2018 and 2020). The library was prepared using the immunoSEQ multiplex PCR assay. This is the immuneACCESS table as TCRdb keeps it, with only in-frame sequences that have V and J called. A part of the clones is gone; compared with another copy, unresolved V genes explain less than half, and the rest is unexplained. The sample table shows 5,000 or so clones, and approximately 82% are seen once. About 12% of the sample rests with the top ten. Input material: ileal tissue. The receptors derive from an adult with Crohn's disease.

This chain links TRBV4-3 with TRBJ1-1, with 9 bases matching TRBD1. Trimming removed 0 bases from V and 6 bases from J; junction bases left unmatched: 8. Germline V gives CDR1 LGHNA, CDR2 YSLEER. The CDR3 extends over 16 amino acids. This CDR3 is CASSQDEGTGSSEAFF. CDR3 nucleotide sequence: TGCGCCAGCAGCCAAGATGAGGGGACAGGGAGTTCTGAAGCTTTCTTT.

The chain links TRBV6-1 to TRBJ1-6; TRBD1 matches 10 bases. Germline CDR1 reads MNHNS; CDR2 reads SASEGT. V lost 10 bases, J lost 10 bases, and 10 bases stayed unmatched. The CDR3 runs to 14 residues. Written as DNA, the CDR3 is TGTGCCACGAGGCGGGACAGGGGCGAGTCACCCCTCCACTTT. Translating it yields CATRRDRGESPLHF.

This sequence joins TRBV28 and TRBJ1-2; no clear D. V lost 2 bases, J lost 5 bases, and 9 bases lay in between. This CDR3 is built from 13 residues. The germline V gene encodes CDR1 MDHEN and CDR2 SYDVKM. Written as DNA, the CDR3 is TGTGCCAGCAGTTTAGCCGGGGATTATGGCTACACCTTC. Translated: CASSLAGDYGYTF.

CDR3 amino acids: CASRKKRRNSPLHF. The CDR3 DNA sequence: TGCGCCAGCAGGAAGAAGAGGAGGAATTCACCCCTCCACTTT. The rearrangement joins TRBV10-2 to TRBJ1-6, with D uncertain. Germline lookup yields CDR1 WSHSY and CDR2 SAAADI. V lost 6 bases, J lost 7 bases, and 13 bases lay in between. This CDR3 is 14 amino acids long.

The count of this clone is one. Here the CDR3 DNA reads TGTGCCAGCAGTCAAAAGCGGGGGATCGAGCAGTACTTC. It is translated as CASSQKRGIEQYF. The chain combines TRBV7-2 with TRBJ2-7; 8 bases map to TRBD2. The CDR3 is 13 residues long. V gave up 6 bases and J gave up 6 bases; unmatched junction bases: 7. CDR1 and CDR2 (germline): SGHTA, FQGNSA.

The rearrangement links TRBV11-2 to TRBJ2-7; the D is unclear. The CDR3 totals 13 residues. The V end was cut by 3 bases, the J end by 2 bases, with 8 bases between. Germline values: CDR1 SGHAT, CDR2 FQNNGV. Here the CDR3 reads CASSFGPTYEQYF. The CDR3 DNA reads TGTGCCAGCAGCTTCGGTCCAACCTACGAGCAGTACTTC.

This chain links TRBV5-4 with TRBJ2-1, with TRBD2 matching 11 bases. Trimming at V came to 0 bases and at J to 3 bases, leaving 14 bases not matched to a gene. This CDR3 is built from 20 residues. Germline-derived CDR1 and CDR2 are SGHNT and YYREEE (reference sequence). CDR3 bases: TGTGCCAGCAGCTTGGCCCTGACTAGCGGGGACGCCGGGCGCTACAATGAGCAGTTCTTC. Protein sequence: CASSLALTSGDAGRYNEQFF.

The V gene is TRBV6-1, the J gene TRBJ2-7, with TRBD1 matching over 10 bases. Germline V CDR1 and CDR2: MNHNS, SASEGT. The CDR3 runs 15 residues. V dropped 5 bases and J dropped 7; count of bases not matched to a gene: 11. The CDR3 here is CASSIPRDRGVEQYF. The DNA of the CDR3 is TGTGCCAGCAGTATTCCCCGGGACAGGGGTGTTGAGCAGTACTTC.

V is TRBV5-1 and J is TRBJ2-7, with D perhaps TRBD1 (7 bases). Per the germline V gene, CDR1 is SGHRS and CDR2 is YFSETQ. There are 15 residues in the CDR3. V lost 4 bases and J 2 bases, leaving 16 bases between the germline ends. The CDR3 DNA is TGCGCCAGCAGCAGGGATGGAGGGGGCCCCTACGAGCAGTACTTC. Its protein is CASSRDGGGPYEQYF.

In regard to this clone: This sample includes further DNA sequences coding for the same CDR3. The chain carries TRBV6-1 and TRBJ1-6, with no clear D. Germline CDR1 and CDR2: MNHNS and SASEGT. Trimming left V 2 bases short and J 6 bases short, with 11 bases between. The CDR3 loop spans 15 amino acids. CDR3 sequence: CASSEHLSTNSPLHF. The CDR3 region has the DNA TGTGCCAGCAGTGAACACCTTTCTACTAATTCACCCCTCCACTTT.

This rearrangement joins TRBV18 to TRBJ1-1; 7 bases are a match to TRBD1. Germline V gene lookup returns CDR1 KGHSH and CDR2 LQKENI. The J segment lost 4 bases and the V segment lost 3 bases, leaving 5 bases of the junction unmatched. The CDR3 has 14 residues. The CDR3 sequence is CASSPHTGVTEAFF. The CDR3 DNA follows: TGTGCCAGCTCACCCCACACAGGGGTCACTGAAGCTTTCTTT.

V and J are TRBV2 and TRBJ2-2; TRBD1 aligns across 10 bases. J gave up 5 bases and V 7 bases, and 7 bases lay outside the gene matches. Germline CDR1 reads SNHLY; CDR2 reads FYNNEI. The CDR3 contains 15 residues. The CDR3 sequence is CASNMDRGSTGELFF. In nucleotides, the CDR3 is TGTGCCAGCAACATGGACAGGGGGTCAACCGGGGAGCTGTTTTTT.

This rearrangement joins TRBV15 to TRBJ1-3, with D tentatively TRBD1 (6 bases). V gave up 0 bases and J gave up 4 bases, with 10 bases separating them. Germline loops: CDR1 LNHNV, CDR2 YYDKDF (reference sequence). This CDR3 has 15 amino acids. The CDR3 reads CATSREGTPGNTIYF. The CDR3 bases are TGTGCCACCAGCAGAGAAGGGACACCCGGAAACACCATATATTTT.

This chain connects TRBV7-8 to TRBJ1-6; 8 nucleotides match TRBD1. The junction had 6 bases not matched to a gene; V was cut back by 4 bases and J by 7 bases. Germline CDR1 reads SGHVS; CDR2 reads FQNEAQ. The CDR3 loop spans 15 amino acids. The chain's CDR3 is CASSSQGAGNSPLHF. The CDR3 DNA sequence: TGTGCCAGCAGCTCGCAGGGGGCCGGCAATTCACCCCTCCACTTT.

This clone came up a few times. The V and J genes are TRBV5-4 and TRBJ2-6, with 7 bases matching TRBD1. Losses at the gene ends were 3 bases for V and 0 bases for J; bases not matched to a gene: 6. The CDR3 length is 17 residues. Germline CDR1 and CDR2: SGHNT and YYREEE (reference sequence). Here the CDR3 reads CASSSRGQASGANVLTF. CDR3 DNA: TGTGCCAGCAGCTCGAGAGGACAGGCCTCTGGGGCCAACGTCCTGACTTTC.

The chain has TRBV6-1 and TRBJ2-3, with D maybe TRBD2 (6 bases). The CDR3 runs 13 residues. Germline-derived CDR1 and CDR2 are MNHNS and SASEGT. The V end was cut by 0 bases, the J end by 5 bases, with 6 bases between. CDR3 protein: CASSEARGDTQYF. The CDR3 nucleotides are TGTGCCAGCAGTGAAGCGCGGGGAGATACGCAGTATTTT.

About this clone: Other nucleotide sequences in the sample specify the same CDR3. The CDR3 region is CASSPRQGQGSYGYTF. In nucleotides, the CDR3 is TGTGCCAGCAGCCCCCGTCAAGGACAGGGAAGCTATGGCTACACCTTC. The chain has TRBV5-4 and TRBJ1-2; 8 nucleotides line up with TRBD1. Per germline, CDR1 SGHNT and CDR2 YYREEE (reference sequence). The CDR3 totals 16 residues. Unmatched junction bases numbered 12, after V lost 4 bases and J lost 4 bases.

This sequence joins TRBV27 and TRBJ1-1, with TRBD1 identical over 8 bases. The germline V gene has CDR1 MNHEY and CDR2 SMNVEV (reference sequence). The CDR3 is made up of 15 amino acids. V lost 4 bases, J lost 4 bases, and 8 bases stayed unmatched. CDR3 protein: CASSYRSTGGTEAFF. The CDR3 DNA reads TGTGCCAGCAGTTATCGGTCAACAGGGGGCACTGAAGCTTTCTTT.

The chain combines TRBV6-1 with TRBJ1-2; no definite D call. Germline lookup yields CDR1 MNHNS and CDR2 SASEGT. This CDR3 comprises 15 residues. V was clipped by 7 bases and J by 0 bases, with 15 bases between them. CDR3 DNA: TGTGCCAGCACCCAAGGAGACGCATCTAACTATGGCTACACCTTC. Residues: CASTQGDASNYGYTF.

The chain has TRBV6-4 and TRBJ2-2, with TRBD1 identical over 10 bases. Germline V gene sequence: CDR1 MRHNA, CDR2 SNTAGT. After removal of 4 bases from V and 3 bases from J, the junction contained 5 bases not matched to a gene. The CDR3 runs to 16 residues. CDR3 in amino acids: CASSAGTGDDTGELFF. CDR3 DNA: TGTGCCAGCAGTGCCGGGACAGGGGACGACACCGGGGAGCTGTTTTTT.

CDR3 in amino acids: CASSLGQGNNEQFF. CDR3 coding DNA: TGTGCCAGCAGTTTAGGGCAGGGAAACAATGAGCAGTTCTTC. V is TRBV28 and J is TRBJ2-1; the D gene is possibly TRBD1 (5 bases). V was trimmed by 2 bases and J by 5 bases, leaving 10 bases between them. From germline, CDR1 is MDHEN and CDR2 SYDVKM. The CDR3 length is 14 residues.

V gene TRBV5-1 combines with J gene TRBJ2-1; D is perhaps TRBD2 (7 bases). CDR3 size: 16 residues. From germline, CDR1 is SGHRS and CDR2 YFSETQ. The V end lost 4 bases, the J end lost 0 bases, and 14 bases lay between the germline ends. The CDR3 DNA reads TGCGCCAGCAGCAGGGAGGGGGGCGGCTCCTACAATGAGCAGTTCTTC. This translates into CASSREGGGSYNEQFF.

This chain joins TRBV9 and TRBJ1-2; unclear D gene. Germline values: CDR1 SGDLS, CDR2 YYNGEE. The CDR3 spans 13 residues. V was shortened by 0 bases and J by 7 bases, with 10 bases between the two germline ends. CDR3 sequence reads: CASSVDPVRGYTF. Written as DNA, the CDR3 is TGTGCCAGCAGCGTAGACCCAGTCCGTGGCTACACCTTC.

The genes are TRBV9 and TRBJ1-2; the D gene is possibly TRBD1 (5 bases). From germline, CDR1 is SGDLS and CDR2 YYNGEE. V shed 4 bases and J shed 0 bases, with 16 bases lying between them. The CDR3 spans 16 residues. CDR3: CASSLGQGGANYGYTF. Here the CDR3 DNA reads TGTGCCAGCAGCCTAGGGCAGGGAGGAGCTAACTATGGCTACACCTTC.